Listed below are T cell receptor beta chains from one sample, sequenced in a study of OX40 agonist ivuxolimab in advanced cancers. The table came from immunoSEQ multiplex PCR; TCRdb's copy has only in-frame clones and leaves some out. This table has 40,000 to 65,000 clones, about 88% appearing once. The source was CD4+ or CD8+ T cells sorted from blood, collected in a trial of the OX40 agonist ivuxolimab. The receptors shown here come from an adult with an advanced solid tumor such as melanoma, head and neck, liver or kidney cancer. The CDR3 runs from the conserved cysteine through the conserved F or W. The D gene is left open where the match is weak. Clone size, where shown, is once, few, many, or a class for clones that have expanded.

size | J | V | D | CDR3 | DNA
few | TRBJ2-1 | TRBV2 | . | CASSEAGSEQFF | TGTGCCAGCAGTGAAGCGGGGAGTGAGCAGTTCTTC
. | TRBJ2-7 | TRBV25-1 | TRBD1 | CASRGGTGVYEQYF | TGTGCCAGCAGAGGCGGGACAGGGGTGTACGAGCAGTACTTC
few | TRBJ1-2 | TRBV2 | . | CASSEAGSNYGYTF | TGTGCCAGCAGTGAAGCAGGGTCTAACTATGGCTACACCTTC
few | TRBJ2-1 | TRBV7-9 | TRBD2 | CASSSPGGAMNEQFF | TGTGCCAGCAGCTCACCCGGGGGGGCCATGAATGAGCAGTTCTTC
. | TRBJ2-5 | TRBV28 | . | CASSLSSLRETQYF | TGTGCCAGCAGTTTGTCGAGTTTGAGAGAGACCCAGTACTTC
. | TRBJ2-1 | TRBV5-1 | . | CASSLGGNSYNEQFF | TGCGCCAGCAGCTTGGGGGGGAACTCCTACAATGAGCAGTTCTTC
. | TRBJ1-1 | TRBV7-9 | . | CASSPAGPTNTEAFF | TGTGCCAGCAGCCCGGCAGGGCCCACGAACACTGAAGCTTTCTTT
. | TRBJ1-3 | TRBV6-1 | . | CASTRDKSAGNTIYF | TGTGCCAGCACCCGCGACAAATCCGCTGGAAACACCATATATTTT
. | TRBJ1-2 | TRBV5-6 | . | CASSLVSYVDGYTF | TGTGCCAGCAGCTTGGTGTCCTACGTGGACGGCTACACCTTC
. | TRBJ1-2 | TRBV6-6 | TRBD1 | CASSRQGAGYGYTF | TGTGCCAGCAGCCGACAGGGGGCAGGGTATGGCTACACCTTC
. | TRBJ1-1 | TRBV7-3 | . | CASSLNAENTEAFF | TGTGCCAGCAGCTTAAACGCTGAGAACACTGAAGCTTTCTTT
. | TRBJ2-7 | TRBV18 | . | CASSPSGLKGYEQYF | TGTGCCAGCTCACCTTCCGGGCTAAAGGGGTACGAGCAGTACTTC
medium-sized | TRBJ1-5 | TRBV6-1 | . | CASSDEGRGQPQHF | TGTGCCAGCAGTGACGAGGGGAGGGGGCAGCCCCAGCATTTT
. | TRBJ1-1 | TRBV5-8 | . | CASSLGLMNTEAFF | TGTGCCAGCAGCTTGGGACTTATGAACACTGAAGCTTTCTTT
. | TRBJ1-5 | TRBV4-1 | . | CASSEPRAPYSNQPQHF | TGCGCCAGCAGCGAGCCCAGGGCTCCCTATAGCAATCAGCCCCAGCATTTT
once | TRBJ1-5 | TRBV16 | . | CASSQGFNQPQHF | TGTGCCAGCAGCCAAGGGTTCAATCAGCCCCAGCATTTT
. | TRBJ2-7 | TRBV6-6 | TRBD1 | CASKGQGAIGEQYF | TGTGCCAGCAAGGGACAGGGGGCCATAGGCGAGCAGTACTTC
. | TRBJ1-1 | TRBV15 | TRBD1 | CATSGGDRGHTEAFF | TGTGCCACCAGCGGGGGAGACAGGGGGCACACTGAAGCTTTCTTT
. | TRBJ1-1 | TRBV10-2 | . | CASSLKSTEAFF | TGCGCCAGCAGTCTTAAGTCGACTGAAGCTTTCTTT
. | TRBJ2-1 | TRBV7-9 | . | CASSHAGRANEQFF | TGTGCCAGCAGCCACGCGGGCAGGGCCAATGAGCAGTTCTTC
. | TRBJ1-4 | TRBV18 | . | CASSPGAKTNEKLFF | TGTGCCAGCTCACCGGGGGCGAAAACTAATGAAAAACTGTTTTTT
once | TRBJ1-1 | TRBV18 | . | CASSPPEGGRNTEAFF | TGTGCCAGCTCACCACCGGAGGGGGGACGGAACACTGAAGCTTTCTTT
. | TRBJ1-5 | TRBV7-2 | . | CASSLMGSLSNQPQHF | TGTGCCAGCAGCTTAATGGGCAGCCTTAGCAATCAGCCCCAGCATTTT
. | TRBJ1-3 | TRBV2 | . | CASSEMIENTIYF | TGTGCCAGCAGTGAAATGATCGAAAACACCATATATTTT
. | TRBJ1-1 | TRBV5-5 | . | CASSLTANTEAFF | TGTGCCAGCAGCTTAACAGCGAACACTGAAGCTTTCTTT
once | TRBJ1-4 | TRBV6-5 | . | CASSTTNEKLFF | TGTGCCAGCAGTACAACTAATGAAAAACTGTTTTTT
. | TRBJ1-1 | TRBV18 | . | CASSPGRTNTEAFF | TGTGCCAGCTCACCCGGACGGACGAACACTGAAGCTTTCTTT
. | TRBJ2-6 | TRBV11-2 | . | CASRVSGANVLTF | TGTGCCAGCAGAGTCTCTGGGGCCAACGTCCTGACTTTC
. | TRBJ1-1 | TRBV30 | TRBD1 | CACGQGAPTEAFF | TGTGCCTGCGGACAGGGGGCTCCCACTGAAGCTTTCTTT
. | TRBJ1-2 | TRBV27 | TRBD1 | CASRLGTAYYGYTF | TGTGCCAGCAGACTGGGGACAGCTTATTATGGCTACACCTTC
. | TRBJ1-4 | TRBV19 | TRBD1 | CASSTQSTGKGEKLFF | TGTGCCAGTAGTACCCAGTCGACAGGGAAGGGAGAAAAACTGTTTTTT
. | TRBJ2-1 | TRBV6-1 | TRBD2 | CASRLLAGLGNEQFF | TGTGCCAGCAGGTTACTAGCGGGGCTCGGGAATGAGCAGTTCTTC
once | TRBJ1-3 | TRBV30 | TRBD1 | CAWSPTGAGNTIYF | TGTGCCTGGAGTCCAACAGGGGCTGGAAACACCATATATTTT
. | TRBJ2-1 | TRBV4-2 | . | CASSQPDTRNEQFF | TGTGCCAGCAGCCAACCCGACACTCGCAATGAGCAGTTCTTC
. | TRBJ2-2 | TRBV10-3 | . | CATHGSQNTGELFF | TGTGCCACGCACGGGAGCCAGAACACCGGGGAGCTGTTTTTT
. | TRBJ1-5 | TRBV6-6 | . | CASTDGHGSNQPQHF | TGTGCCAGCACTGATGGACACGGCTCTAATCAGCCCCAGCATTTT
. | TRBJ1-6 | TRBV5-8 | . | CASTLRTVGTPLHF | TGTGCCAGCACCCTTCGGACAGTGGGAACACCCCTCCACTTT
. | TRBJ2-5 | TRBV11-2 | TRBD1 | CASSTGTGEETQYF | TGTGCCAGCAGCACCGGGACAGGGGAGGAGACCCAGTACTTC
once | TRBJ2-2 | TRBV9 | . | CASSSRRDLTTGELFF | TGTGCCAGCAGCTCCAGGCGGGACTTAACAACCGGGGAGCTGTTTTTT
. | TRBJ2-7 | TRBV4-1 | . | CASSQDSTTRQYF | TGCGCCAGCAGCCAAGATAGTACTACTCGGCAGTACTTC
. | TRBJ2-2 | TRBV2 | . | CASSEFGRSNTGELFF | TGTGCCAGCAGTGAATTCGGCAGATCGAACACCGGGGAGCTGTTTTTT
. | TRBJ2-3 | TRBV18 | . | CASSPPLKGTDTQYF | TGTGCCAGCTCACCACCGTTAAAGGGCACAGATACGCAGTATTTT
. | TRBJ1-1 | TRBV5-1 | . | CASSLEALVNTEAFF | TGCGCCAGCAGCTTGGAAGCTCTGGTGAACACTGAAGCTTTCTTT
once | TRBJ2-7 | TRBV5-4 | TRBD2 | CASSSAGGSYEQYF | TGTGCCAGCAGCTCAGCGGGAGGAAGCTACGAGCAGTACTTC
. | TRBJ1-5 | TRBV7-9 | . | CASSLAIGDAQHF | TGTGCCAGCAGCTTGGCCATTGGGGACGCCCAGCATTTT
. | TRBJ1-2 | TRBV6-5 | TRBD1 | CASSNRGGYGYTF | TGTGCCAGCAGCAACAGGGGCGGCTATGGCTACACCTTC
. | TRBJ1-2 | TRBV4-1 | . | CASSQDGNGNYGYTF | TGCGCCAGCAGCCAAGACGGGAACGGTAACTATGGCTACACCTTC
. | TRBJ1-4 | TRBV6-5 | . | CASSLLATNEKLFF | TGTGCCAGCAGTTTACTTGCAACTAATGAAAAACTGTTTTTT
. | TRBJ2-7 | TRBV7-7 | TRBD1 | CASSPGTGYEQYF | TGTGCTAGCAGCCCCGGGACAGGCTACGAGCAGTACTTC